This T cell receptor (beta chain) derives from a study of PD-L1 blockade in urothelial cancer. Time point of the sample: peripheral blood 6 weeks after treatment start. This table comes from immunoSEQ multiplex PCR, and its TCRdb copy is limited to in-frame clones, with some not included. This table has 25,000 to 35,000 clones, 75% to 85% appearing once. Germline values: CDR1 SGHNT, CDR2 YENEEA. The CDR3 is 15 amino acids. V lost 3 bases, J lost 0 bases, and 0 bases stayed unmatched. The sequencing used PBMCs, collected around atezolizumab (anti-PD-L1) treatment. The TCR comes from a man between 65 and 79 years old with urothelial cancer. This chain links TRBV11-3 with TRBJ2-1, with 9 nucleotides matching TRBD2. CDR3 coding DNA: TGTGCCAGCAGCTTTAGCGGGAGCTCCTACAATGAGCAGTTCTTC. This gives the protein CASSFSGSSYNEQFF. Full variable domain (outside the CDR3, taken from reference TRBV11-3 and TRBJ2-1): EAGVVQSPRYKIIEKKQPVAFWCNPISGHNTLYWYLQNLGQGPELLIRYENEEAVDDSQLPKDRFSAERLKGVDSTLKIQPAELGDSAVYLCASSFSGSSYNEQFFGPGTRLTVL.